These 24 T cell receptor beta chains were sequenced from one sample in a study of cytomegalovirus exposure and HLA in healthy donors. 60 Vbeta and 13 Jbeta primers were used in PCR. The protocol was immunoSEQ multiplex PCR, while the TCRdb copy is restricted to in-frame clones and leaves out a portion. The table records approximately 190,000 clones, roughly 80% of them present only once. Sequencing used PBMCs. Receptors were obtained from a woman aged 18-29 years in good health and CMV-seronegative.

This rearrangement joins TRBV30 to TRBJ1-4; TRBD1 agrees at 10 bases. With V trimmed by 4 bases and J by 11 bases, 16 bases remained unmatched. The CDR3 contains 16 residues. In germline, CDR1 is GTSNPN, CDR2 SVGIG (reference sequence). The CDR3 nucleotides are TGTGCCTGGACCCTACACCCTGGGACAGGGGCGGGTAAACTGTTTTTT. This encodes CAWTLHPGTGAGKLFF.

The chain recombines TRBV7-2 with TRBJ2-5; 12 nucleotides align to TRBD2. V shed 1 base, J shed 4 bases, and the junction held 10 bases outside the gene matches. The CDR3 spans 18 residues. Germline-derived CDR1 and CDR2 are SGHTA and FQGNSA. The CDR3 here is CASSLGVLAGGPGETQYF. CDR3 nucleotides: TGTGCCAGCAGCTTAGGCGTTCTAGCGGGAGGGCCTGGAGAGACCCAGTACTTC.

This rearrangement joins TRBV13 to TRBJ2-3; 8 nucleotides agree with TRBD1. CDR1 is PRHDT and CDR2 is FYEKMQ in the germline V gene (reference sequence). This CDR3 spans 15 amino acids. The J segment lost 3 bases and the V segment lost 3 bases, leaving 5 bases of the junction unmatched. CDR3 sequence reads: CASSFRTGTTDTQYF. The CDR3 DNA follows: TGTGCCAGCAGCTTTCGGACAGGGACTACAGATACGCAGTATTTT.

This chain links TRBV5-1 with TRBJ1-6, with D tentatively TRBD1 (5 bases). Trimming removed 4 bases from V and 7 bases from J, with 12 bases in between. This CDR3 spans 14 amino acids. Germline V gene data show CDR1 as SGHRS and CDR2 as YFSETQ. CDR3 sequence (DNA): TGCGCCAGCAGCCGCGGGGACCTCAATTCACCCCTCCACTTT. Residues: CASSRGDLNSPLHF.

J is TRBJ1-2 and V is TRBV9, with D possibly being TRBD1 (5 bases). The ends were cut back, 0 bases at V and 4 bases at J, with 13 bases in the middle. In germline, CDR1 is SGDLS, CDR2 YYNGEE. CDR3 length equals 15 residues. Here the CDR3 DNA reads TGTGCCAGCAGCGTAGCTACGGGGGGGACCTATGGCTACACCTTC. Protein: CASSVATGGTYGYTF.

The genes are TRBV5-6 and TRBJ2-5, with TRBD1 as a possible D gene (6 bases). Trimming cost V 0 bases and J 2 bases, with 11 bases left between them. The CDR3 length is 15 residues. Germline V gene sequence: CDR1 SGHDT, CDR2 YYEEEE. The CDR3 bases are TGTGCCAGCAGCTTGGTTGACAGGACACAAGAGACCCAGTACTTC. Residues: CASSLVDRTQETQYF.

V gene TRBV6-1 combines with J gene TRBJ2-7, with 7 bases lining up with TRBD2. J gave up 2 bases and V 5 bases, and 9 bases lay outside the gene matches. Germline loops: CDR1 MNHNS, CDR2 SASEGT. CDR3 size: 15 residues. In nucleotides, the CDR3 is TGTGCCAGCAGTCACAAGCTAGCGGAGACCTACGAGCAGTACTTC. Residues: CASSHKLAETYEQYF.

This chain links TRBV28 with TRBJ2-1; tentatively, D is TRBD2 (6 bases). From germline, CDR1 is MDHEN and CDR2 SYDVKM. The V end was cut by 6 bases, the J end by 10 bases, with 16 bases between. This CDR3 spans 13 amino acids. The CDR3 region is CASRTGAKREQFF. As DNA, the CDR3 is TGTGCCAGCAGAACGGGAGCCAAGAGGGAGCAGTTCTTC.

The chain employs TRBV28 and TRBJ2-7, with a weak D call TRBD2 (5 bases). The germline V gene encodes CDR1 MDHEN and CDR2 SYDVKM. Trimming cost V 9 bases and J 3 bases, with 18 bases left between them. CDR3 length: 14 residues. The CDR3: CASASKAEGYEQYV. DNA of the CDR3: TGTGCCAGTGCATCAAAAGCGGAAGGCTACGAGCAGTACGTC.

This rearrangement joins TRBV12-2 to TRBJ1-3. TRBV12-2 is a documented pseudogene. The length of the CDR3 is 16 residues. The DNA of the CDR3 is TGTGCAAGTCGCCTCGAGACTGATAGCTCTGGAAACACCATATATTTT. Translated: CASRLETDSSGNTIYF.

Here the CDR3 DNA reads TGCGCCAGCAGCCTTGAAGGCAGGGGCACTGAAGCTTTCTTT. Its translation is CASSLEGRGTEAFF. The genes are TRBV4-1 and TRBJ1-1, with a tentative D call TRBD1 (6 bases). CDR1 and CDR2 (germline): MGHRA, YSYEKL. Trimming left V 4 bases short and J 4 bases short, with 13 bases between. This CDR3 has 14 amino acids.

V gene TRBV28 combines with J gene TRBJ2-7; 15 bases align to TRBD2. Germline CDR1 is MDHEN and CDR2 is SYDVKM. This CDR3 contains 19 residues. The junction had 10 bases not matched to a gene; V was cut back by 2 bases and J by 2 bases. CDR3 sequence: CASSLGLAGGPLRAYEQYF. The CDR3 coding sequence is TGTGCCAGCAGTTTAGGACTAGCGGGAGGGCCTCTTAGGGCCTACGAGCAGTACTTC.

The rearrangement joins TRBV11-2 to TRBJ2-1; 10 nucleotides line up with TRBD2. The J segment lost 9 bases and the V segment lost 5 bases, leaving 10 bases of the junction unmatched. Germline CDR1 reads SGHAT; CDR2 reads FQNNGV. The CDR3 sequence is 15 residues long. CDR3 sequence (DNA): TGTGCCAGCAGCCGCCTAGCGGGAGTCGGCGGTGAGCAGTTCTTC. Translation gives CASSRLAGVGGEQFF.

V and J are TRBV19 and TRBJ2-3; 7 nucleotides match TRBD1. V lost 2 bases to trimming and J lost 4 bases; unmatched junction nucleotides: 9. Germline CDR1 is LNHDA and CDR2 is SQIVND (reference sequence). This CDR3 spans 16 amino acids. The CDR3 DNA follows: TGTGCCAGTAGTATACCAAACAGGGGCCAGCCAGATACGCAGTATTTT. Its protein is CASSIPNRGQPDTQYF.

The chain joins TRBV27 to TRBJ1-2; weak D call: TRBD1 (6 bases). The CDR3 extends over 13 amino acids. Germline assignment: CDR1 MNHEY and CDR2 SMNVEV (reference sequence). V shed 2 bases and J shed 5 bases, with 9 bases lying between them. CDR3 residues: CASSLKGDYGYTF. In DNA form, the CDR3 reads TGTGCCAGCAGTTTAAAGGGGGATTATGGCTACACCTTC.

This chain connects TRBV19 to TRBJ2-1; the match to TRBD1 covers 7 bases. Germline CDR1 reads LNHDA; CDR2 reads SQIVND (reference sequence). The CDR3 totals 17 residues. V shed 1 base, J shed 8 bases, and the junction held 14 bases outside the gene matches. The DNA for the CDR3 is TGTGCCAGTAGTATAGGACCAGACAGGGTGAAAGTGGATGAGCAGTTCTTC. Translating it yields CASSIGPDRVKVDEQFF.

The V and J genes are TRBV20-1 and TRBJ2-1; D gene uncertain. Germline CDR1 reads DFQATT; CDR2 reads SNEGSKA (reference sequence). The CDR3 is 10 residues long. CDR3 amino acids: CSLGRREQFF. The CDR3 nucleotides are TGCAGCCTAGGTCGAAGAGAGCAGTTCTTC.

The CDR3 protein is CASSLKPYSNQPQHF. The CDR3 DNA reads TGTGCCAGCAGTTTGAAGCCTTATAGCAATCAGCCCCAGCATTTT. This chain connects TRBV6-5 to TRBJ1-5; D ambiguous. V lost 4 bases to trimming and J lost 0 bases, with 10 bases between them. CDR3 length: 15 residues. Germline V gene sequence: CDR1 MNHEY, CDR2 SVGAGI.

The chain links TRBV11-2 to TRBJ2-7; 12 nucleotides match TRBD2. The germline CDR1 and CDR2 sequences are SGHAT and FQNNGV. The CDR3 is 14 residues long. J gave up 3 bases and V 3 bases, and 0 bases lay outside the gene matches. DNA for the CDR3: TGTGCCAGCAGCTTGACTAGCGGGAGCTACGAGCAGTACTTC. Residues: CASSLTSGSYEQYF.

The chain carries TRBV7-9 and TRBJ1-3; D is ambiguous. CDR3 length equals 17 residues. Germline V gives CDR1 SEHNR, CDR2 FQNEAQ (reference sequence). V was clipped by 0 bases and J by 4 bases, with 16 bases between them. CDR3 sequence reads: CASSLARPRVGGNTIYF. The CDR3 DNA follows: TGTGCCAGCAGCTTAGCCCGCCCGCGGGTGGGAGGAAACACCATATATTTT.

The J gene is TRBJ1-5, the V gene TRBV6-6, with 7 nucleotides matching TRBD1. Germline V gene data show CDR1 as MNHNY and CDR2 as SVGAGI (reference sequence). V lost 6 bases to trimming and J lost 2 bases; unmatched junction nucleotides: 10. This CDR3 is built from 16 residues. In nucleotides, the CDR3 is TGTGCCAGCAGCCCACAGGGGCTGGGGGGCAATCAGCCCCAGCATTTT. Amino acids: CASSPQGLGGNQPQHF.

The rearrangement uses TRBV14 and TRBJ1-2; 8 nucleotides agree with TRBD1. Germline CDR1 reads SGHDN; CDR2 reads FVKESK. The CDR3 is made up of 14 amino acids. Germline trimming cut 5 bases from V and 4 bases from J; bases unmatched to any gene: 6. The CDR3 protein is CASSKGQESYGYTF. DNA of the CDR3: TGTGCCAGCAGCAAGGGACAGGAGTCCTATGGCTACACCTTC.

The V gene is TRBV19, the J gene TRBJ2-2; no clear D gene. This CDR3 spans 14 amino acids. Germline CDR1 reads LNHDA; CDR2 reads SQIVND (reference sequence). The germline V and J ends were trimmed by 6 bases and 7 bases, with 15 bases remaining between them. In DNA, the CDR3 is TGTGCCAGTAGCGGGTCGATAGCCATCGGGGAGCTGTTTTTT. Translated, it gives CASSGSIAIGELFF.

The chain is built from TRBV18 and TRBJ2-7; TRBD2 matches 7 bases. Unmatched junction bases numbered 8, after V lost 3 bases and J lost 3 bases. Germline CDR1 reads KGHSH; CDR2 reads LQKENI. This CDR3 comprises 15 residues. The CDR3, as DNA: TGTGCCAGCTCACCCGGGGAGGGCTTAGTCTACGAGCAGTACTTC. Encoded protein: CASSPGEGLVYEQYF.